One sample yielded the 31 T cell receptor beta chains listed below, sequenced in a study of blood T cell repertoires in COVID-19. Measured with immunoSEQ multiplex PCR; TCRdb has only the in-frame clones, and not every one. The table lists around 220,000 clones, around 84% of them singletons. The sample consisted of peripheral blood. The source of these receptors is a man aged 25 to 40 with active or convalescent COVID-19.

This clone was found a few times. V usage is TRBV27 and J usage is TRBJ1-2, with D possibly matching TRBD1 (5 bases). Trimming stripped 5 bases from V and 6 bases from J, with 22 bases between. Germline CDR1 is MNHEY and CDR2 is SMNVEV (reference sequence). This CDR3 has 16 residues. In DNA form, the CDR3 reads TGTGCCAGCAGTCCCCGAGTAGTGGGGGAGGCGAATGGCTACACCTTC. Translated: CASSPRVVGEANGYTF.

This chain connects TRBV9 to TRBJ2-1; TRBD1 agrees at 7 bases. J gave up 6 bases and V 0 bases, and 12 bases lay outside the gene matches. The germline CDR1 and CDR2 sequences are SGDLS and YYNGEE. This CDR3 contains 17 residues. The CDR3 nucleotides read TGTGCCAGCAGCGTAGCTCGGCAGGGGACAGTTTTCAATGAGCAGTTCTTC. It encodes CASSVARQGTVFNEQFF. Supplemented by reference TRBV9 and TRBJ2-1, the full variable domain reads DSGVTQTPKHLITATGQRVTLRCSPRSGDLSVYWYQQSLDQGLQFLIQYYNGEERAKGNILERFSAQQFPDLHSELNLSSLELGDSALYFCASSVARQGTVFNEQFFGPGTRLTVL.

The chain has TRBV18 and TRBJ2-7; TRBD1 is a possible D gene (6 bases). The germline V gene has CDR1 KGHSH and CDR2 LQKENI. The CDR3 has 15 residues. Trimming took 3 bases from V and 6 from J, leaving 18 bases between them. CDR3 amino acids: CASSPWLGADSEQYF. The CDR3 nucleotides read TGTGCCAGCTCACCTTGGTTGGGGGCCGACAGCGAGCAGTACTTC.

The J gene is TRBJ2-1, the V gene TRBV7-3, with a possible D match to TRBD2 (6 bases). V lost 5 bases and J lost 9, with 23 bases in between. Per germline, CDR1 SGHTA and CDR2 FQGTGA. CDR3 size: 16 residues. CDR3 bases: TGTGCCAGCAGCCCCCGGTCGAGCGCGGGGAACGGTGAGCAGTTCTTC. Protein: CASSPRSSAGNGEQFF.

The chain combines TRBV5-1 with TRBJ1-4, with 8 nucleotides matching TRBD1. This CDR3 spans 15 amino acids. The germline V gene encodes CDR1 SGHRS and CDR2 YFSETQ. V shed 7 bases and J 5 bases; nucleotides not matched to a gene: 10. The CDR3 sequence: CASSPTGGRNEKLFF. The CDR3 region has the DNA TGCGCCAGCTCCCCAACAGGGGGGAGGAATGAAAAACTGTTTTTT.

The chain combines TRBV27 with TRBJ2-6, with TRBD1 identical over 10 bases. Per germline, CDR1 MNHEY and CDR2 SMNVEV (reference sequence). The CDR3 contains 18 residues. J lost 0 bases, V lost 5 bases, and 7 bases had no gene match. CDR3 sequence: CASSGRTGGFSGANVLTF. CDR3 nucleotides: TGTGCCAGCAGTGGGAGGACAGGGGGGTTCTCTGGGGCCAACGTCCTGACTTTC.

The V call is TRBV15, the J call TRBJ2-1, with a possible D match to TRBD2 (6 bases). Germline V gene sequence: CDR1 LNHNV, CDR2 YYDKDF (reference sequence). CDR3 length equals 14 residues. Trimming removed 3 bases at V and 4 bases at J, with 10 bases between. CDR3 DNA sequence: TGTGCCACCAGCAGCCGGGGGTTATACAATGAGCAGTTCTTC. The encoded protein is CATSSRGLYNEQFF.

The V call is TRBV2, the J call TRBJ2-5; 7 bases map to TRBD2. V lost 8 bases and J lost 10; bases outside the gene matches: 4. The germline gives CDR1 SNHLY, CDR2 FYNNEI. CDR3 length: 10 amino acids. The CDR3 bases are TGTGCCAGCCTCGGGGGGAACCAGTACTTC. This translates into CASLGGNQYF.

The chain combines TRBV28 with TRBJ2-1, with D possibly matching TRBD2 (7 bases). Germline V lookup: CDR1 MDHEN, CDR2 SYDVKM. The CDR3 totals 14 residues. Trimming took 4 bases from V and 7 from J, leaving 14 bases between them. CDR3 sequence (DNA): TGTGCCAGCAGTTGGGGAGGGGGGGCAAATGAGCAGTTCTTC. It codes for CASSWGGGANEQFF.

There are a few counts of this clone. Other DNA variants within this sample encode the same CDR3. The V gene is TRBV14, the J gene TRBJ2-3; D remains ambiguous. The CDR3 contains 15 residues. Germline CDR1 is SGHDN and CDR2 is FVKESK. Trimming took off 0 bases at V and 0 bases at J, with 7 bases between the two ends. The CDR3 loop reads CASSQDPSSTDTQYF. Written as DNA, the CDR3 is TGTGCCAGCAGCCAAGACCCGTCTAGCACAGATACGCAGTATTTT.

The rearrangement joins TRBV7-9 to TRBJ2-3, with TRBD2 as a possible D gene (5 bases). V was pared by 5 bases and J by 8 bases, with 17 bases between. In germline, CDR1 is SEHNR, CDR2 FQNEAQ (reference sequence). This CDR3 comprises 14 residues. The CDR3 region has the DNA TGTGCCAGCAGCCTAAACCAGGCCGCGGGTACGCAGTATTTT. This gives the protein CASSLNQAAGTQYF.

J is TRBJ1-1 and V is TRBV28; D is undetermined. Trimming removed 4 bases at V and 5 bases at J, with 8 bases between. The CDR3 loop spans 12 amino acids. The germline CDR1 and CDR2 sequences are MDHEN and SYDVKM. CDR3 nucleotides: TGTGCCAGCAGTTCTGCCAGGACTGAAGCTTTCTTT. Amino acids: CASSSARTEAFF. The full variable domain, its missing parts supplied by reference TRBV28 and TRBJ1-1, is DVKVTQSSRYLVKRTGEKVFLECVQDMDHENMFWYRQDPGLGLRLIYFSYDVKMKEKGDIPEGYSVSREKKERFSLILESASTNQTSMYLCASSSARTEAFFGQGTRLTVV.

The genes are TRBV4-2 and TRBJ1-4; 9 bases fit TRBD1. CDR3 length equals 15 residues. V lost 4 bases to trimming and J lost 2 bases; unmatched junction nucleotides: 2. Germline V gives CDR1 LGHNA, CDR2 YNFKEQ. The CDR3 reads CASSRTGGTNEKLFF. The CDR3 nucleotides read TGTGCCAGCAGCCGTACAGGGGGCACTAATGAAAAACTGTTTTTT.

Only one count was recorded for this clone. The genes are TRBV19 and TRBJ2-3, with TRBD2 matching over 12 bases. In germline, CDR1 is LNHDA, CDR2 SQIVND (reference sequence). The CDR3 consists of 17 residues. J was trimmed by 5 bases and V by 1 base; bases with no gene match: 7. The CDR3 coding sequence is TGTGCCAGTAGTATAGGGCTAGCGGGGGGGATGGGAGATACGCAGTATTTT. Translation gives CASSIGLAGGMGDTQYF. The full variable domain, completed using reference TRBV19 and TRBJ2-3, is DGGITQSPKYLFRKEGQNVTLSCEQNLNHDAMYWYRQDPGQGLRLIYYSQIVNDFQKGDIAEGYSVSREKKESFPLTVTSAQKNPTAFYLCASSIGLAGGMGDTQYFGPGTRLTVL.

This chain connects TRBV7-3 to TRBJ2-1; TRBD2 might be the D (5 bases). The CDR3 runs 15 residues. Trimming pared 2 bases from V and 0 bases from J, leaving 8 bases between. The germline V gene has CDR1 SGHTA and CDR2 FQGTGA. The CDR3 DNA sequence: TGTGCCAGCAGCTTACAGCGGAGCTCCTACAATGAGCAGTTCTTC. Its protein product is CASSLQRSSYNEQFF.

The rearrangement joins TRBV2 to TRBJ2-1; a possible D gene is TRBD2 (6 bases). Germline V gives CDR1 SNHLY, CDR2 FYNNEI. Trimming took off 8 bases at V and 9 bases at J, with 8 bases between the two ends. The CDR3 has 10 residues. This CDR3 reads CASGRSEQFF. In nucleotides, the CDR3 is TGTGCCAGCGGGAGGAGTGAGCAGTTCTTC.

The chain links TRBV20-1 to TRBJ1-2; maybe TRBD1 (6 bases). From germline, CDR1 is DFQATT and CDR2 SNEGSKA (reference sequence). The V and J ends lost 6 bases and 13 bases respectively, with 12 bases between them. This CDR3 has 9 residues. CDR3 coding DNA: TGCAGTGCCCGGACAGAGCTCACCTTC. Translating it yields CSARTELTF.

This rearrangement joins TRBV7-2 to TRBJ2-1; 9 bases align to TRBD1. With 3 bases clipped from V and 6 bases from J, the junction kept 6 bases outside the gene matches. Germline CDR1 and CDR2: SGHTA and FQGNSA. This CDR3 region has 15 residues. CDR3 DNA sequence: TGTGCCAGCAGCTTCGGGACAGGGTGGGCCAATGAGCAGTTCTTC. This translates into CASSFGTGWANEQFF.

V is TRBV7-2 and J is TRBJ2-1; 11 nucleotides align to TRBD2. The CDR3 sequence is 14 residues long. CDR1 is SGHTA, CDR2 FQGNSA, per germline. V was pared by 5 bases and J by 13 bases, with 10 bases of the junction left unmatched. The CDR3 sequence: CASSGGASGRPQFF. Written as DNA, the CDR3 is TGTGCCAGCAGCGGGGGGGCTAGCGGGAGGCCCCAGTTCTTC.

DNA of the CDR3: TGTGCCATCAGTGATGTGGGGCCAACCTACAATGAGCAGTTCTTC. It is translated as CAISDVGPTYNEQFF. The gene calls are TRBV10-3 and TRBJ2-1; D perhaps matches TRBD1 (5 bases). V dropped 3 bases and J dropped 2 bases, with 11 bases sitting between them. The CDR3 totals 15 residues. The germline CDR1 and CDR2 sequences are ENHRY and SYGVKD.

The chain is built from TRBV10-2 and TRBJ2-5, with 10 bases that match TRBD2. This CDR3 is 17 amino acids long. Germline trimming cut 2 bases from V and 2 bases from J; bases unmatched to any gene: 8. The germline V gene encodes CDR1 WSHSY and CDR2 SAAADI. CDR3 sequence (DNA): TGCGCCAGCAGTGAGCCAAATAGCGGGAGGTTTCAAGAGACCCAGTACTTC. Residues: CASSEPNSGRFQETQYF.

The chain combines TRBV5-1 with TRBJ2-3; 8 bases map to TRBD2. After removal of 5 bases from V and 5 bases from J, the junction contained 4 bases not matched to a gene. The CDR3 has 13 amino acids. Germline V CDR1 and CDR2: SGHRS, YFSETQ. The CDR3 DNA is TGCGCCAGCAGGTTAGCGGGAAAAGATACGCAGTATTTT. Translated, it gives CASRLAGKDTQYF.

The rearrangement links TRBV7-9 to TRBJ1-2, with 7 bases that match TRBD1. The V gene end was trimmed by 2 bases and the J gene end by 9 bases; junction bases not matched to a gene: 15. Germline CDR1 SEHNR, CDR2 FQNEAQ (reference sequence). The CDR3 sequence is 16 residues long. CDR3 in DNA: TGTGCCAGCAGCTTAACGGGGAACAGGGGCCAAGATAGCTACACCTTC. Amino acids: CASSLTGNRGQDSYTF.

The rearrangement links TRBV4-3 to TRBJ2-4, with D perhaps matching TRBD2 (5 bases). The V gene's germline CDR1 is LGHNA and CDR2 YSLEER. The CDR3 consists of 18 residues. V lost 1 base and J lost 0, with 16 bases in between. The CDR3 is CASSQVSGTQIAKNIQYF. The DNA for the CDR3 is TGCGCCAGCAGCCAAGTTTCGGGAACCCAGATAGCCAAAAACATTCAGTACTTC.

The rearrangement joins TRBV10-2 to TRBJ1-2, with D possibly TRBD1 on 5 matching bases. V was cut by 10 bases and J by 6 bases, with 9 bases left in between. The CDR3 has 10 amino acids. The germline V gene has CDR1 WSHSY and CDR2 SAAADI. Here the CDR3 reads CATGGDGYTF. CDR3 nucleotide sequence: TGCGCCACTGGGGGGGATGGCTACACCTTC.

This clone was found once. The V call is TRBV5-1, the J call TRBJ1-2; D not resolved. Germline V gene data show CDR1 as SGHRS and CDR2 as YFSETQ. Trimming cost V 0 bases and J 8 bases, with 8 bases left between them. The CDR3 spans 12 residues. CDR3 loop: CASSLDPPGYTF. The CDR3 nucleotides are TGCGCCAGCAGCTTGGATCCTCCGGGCTACACCTTC.

In DNA, the CDR3 is TGTGCCAGCAGCCCGCACCAGATTGTCTCTGGAAACACCATATATTTT. It is translated as CASSPHQIVSGNTIYF. The chain has TRBV7-2 and TRBJ1-3, with D uncertain. The CDR3 contains 16 residues. Germline V lookup: CDR1 SGHTA, CDR2 FQGNSA. Trimming took 5 bases from V and 0 from J, leaving 14 bases between them.

The chain recombines TRBV9 with TRBJ1-4, with TRBD1 as a possible D gene (6 bases). V was pared by 0 bases and J by 8 bases, with 17 bases between. The CDR3 consists of 16 residues. Germline loops: CDR1 SGDLS, CDR2 YYNGEE. CDR3 protein: CASSVGFGRGREKLFF. The CDR3 nucleotides are TGTGCCAGCAGCGTAGGATTTGGCAGGGGCCGCGAAAAACTGTTTTTT.

The V and J genes are TRBV9 and TRBJ2-5; 7 bases line up with TRBD2. J gave up 1 base and V 1 base, and 7 bases lay outside the gene matches. The CDR3 has 16 residues. Germline loops: CDR1 SGDLS, CDR2 YYNGEE. In DNA, the CDR3 is TGTGCCAGCAGCGTAAATGGACTAGTCCCCCAAGAGACCCAGTACTTC. Its protein is CASSVNGLVPQETQYF.

The V and J genes are TRBV7-7 and TRBJ1-6; 8 nucleotides align to TRBD1. The CDR3 is made up of 13 amino acids. Germline CDR1 and CDR2: SSHAT and FNYEAQ (reference sequence). V was pared by 4 bases and J by 9 bases, with 2 bases of the junction left unmatched. CDR3 in amino acids: CASSSDRGSPLHF. In nucleotides, the CDR3 is TGTGCCAGCAGCTCTGACAGGGGTTCACCCCTCCACTTT.

The chain couples TRBV28 to TRBJ1-2, with D unclear. V lost 5 bases to trimming and J lost 4 bases, with 11 bases between them. CDR3 size: 13 residues. Germline loops: CDR1 MDHEN, CDR2 SYDVKM. In DNA, the CDR3 is TGTGCCAGCAGTCTAACGCCTGGCTATGGCTACACCTTC. Protein: CASSLTPGYGYTF.